One T cell receptor beta chain is described in this entry. Primers included in the PCR were 60 Vbeta and 13 Jbeta primers. Libraries were prepared by immunoSEQ multiplex PCR; TCRdb keeps only in-frame clonotypes and omits some of them. The data contain about 140,000 clones, more than 75% of them seen just once; the ten biggest clones take up under 6.5%. This entry comes from a study of cytomegalovirus exposure and HLA in healthy donors. Germline assignment: CDR1 KGHSH and CDR2 LQKENI. J gave up 4 bases and V 4 bases, and 9 bases lay outside the gene matches. The CDR3 is 15 amino acids. The chain carries TRBV18 and TRBJ1-1; 7 bases map to TRBD1. The sequencing sample was made of PBMCs. The sequence derives from a woman aged 25 to 39 in good health and CMV-seronegative. The CDR3 loop reads CASSQDRPPFTEAFF. The CDR3 nucleotides are TGTGCCAGCTCACAGGACAGGCCCCCGTTCACTGAAGCTTTCTTT. Based on the CDR3 plus reference TRBV18 and TRBJ1-1, the full variable domain is NAGVMQNPRHLVRRRGQEARLRCSPMKGHSHVYWYRQLPEEGLKFMVYLQKENIIDESGMPKERFSAEFPKEGPSILRIQQVVRGDSAAYFCASSQDRPPFTEAFFGQGTRLTVV.